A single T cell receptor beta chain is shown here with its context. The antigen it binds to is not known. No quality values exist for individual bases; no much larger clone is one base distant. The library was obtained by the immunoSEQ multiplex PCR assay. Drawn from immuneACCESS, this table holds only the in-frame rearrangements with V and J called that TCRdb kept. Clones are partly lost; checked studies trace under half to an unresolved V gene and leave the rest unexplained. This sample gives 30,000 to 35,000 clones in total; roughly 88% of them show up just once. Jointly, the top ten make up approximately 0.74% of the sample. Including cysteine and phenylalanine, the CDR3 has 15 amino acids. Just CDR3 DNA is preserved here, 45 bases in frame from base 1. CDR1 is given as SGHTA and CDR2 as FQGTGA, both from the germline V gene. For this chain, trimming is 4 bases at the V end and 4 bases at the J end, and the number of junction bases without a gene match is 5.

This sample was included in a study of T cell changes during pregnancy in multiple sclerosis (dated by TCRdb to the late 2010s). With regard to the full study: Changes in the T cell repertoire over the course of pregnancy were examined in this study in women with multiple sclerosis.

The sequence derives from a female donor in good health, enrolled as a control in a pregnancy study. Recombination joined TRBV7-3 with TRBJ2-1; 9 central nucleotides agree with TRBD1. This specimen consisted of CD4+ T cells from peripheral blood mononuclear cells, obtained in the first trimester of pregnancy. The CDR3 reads CASSSVGQGYNEQFF. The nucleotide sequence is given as TGTGCCAGCAGCTCAGTGGGACAGGGTTACAATGAGCAGTTCTTC. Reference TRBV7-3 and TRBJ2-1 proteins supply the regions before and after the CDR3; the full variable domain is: GAGVSQTPSNKVTEKGKYVELRCDPISGHTALYWYRQSLGQGPEFLIYFQGTGAADDSGLPNDRFFAVRPEGSVSTLKIQRTERGDSAVYLCASSSVGQGYNEQFFGPGTRLTVL.